These 29 T cell receptor beta chains were all obtained from the same sample, sequenced in a study of blood T cell repertoires in COVID-19. Profiling relied on immunoSEQ multiplex PCR, and the TCRdb table lists in-frame clones only, not all of them. The repertoire consists of 60,000 to 70,000 clones, with about 80% occurring once and the leading ten covering roughly half. Sequencing was performed on peripheral blood. These receptors were taken from a woman aged 80 or over with acute or convalescent COVID-19.

The chain carries TRBV7-2 and TRBJ2-1; TRBD1 might be the D (6 bases). V lost 6 bases, J lost 0 bases, and 15 bases lay in between. CDR3 length: 16 residues. Germline CDR1 reads SGHTA; CDR2 reads FQGNSA. The CDR3 nucleotides are TGTGCCAGCAGATTCACAGGGATAAACTCCTACAATGAGCAGTTCTTC. Translating gives CASRFTGINSYNEQFF.

This clone was recorded once. This sequence joins TRBV4-3 and TRBJ2-4; no clear D gene. Germline loops: CDR1 LGHNA, CDR2 YSLEER. V dropped 1 base and J dropped 9 bases, with 10 bases sitting between them. This CDR3 is built from 13 residues. The DNA for the CDR3 is TGCGCCAGCAGCCAAGGCAGCCGGAGCATTCAGTACTTC. Protein product: CASSQGSRSIQYF.

This clone was counted between two and nine times. V gene TRBV5-1 combines with J gene TRBJ1-1, with 7 bases lining up with TRBD1. CDR1 and CDR2 from the germline V gene are SGHRS and YFSETQ. Unmatched junction bases numbered 7, after V lost 4 bases and J lost 1 base. CDR3 length equals 15 residues. In DNA form, the CDR3 reads TGCGCCAGCAGCGGACAGGAGACCAAGAACACTGAAGCTTTCTTT. As protein: CASSGQETKNTEAFF. The whole variable domain, remainder taken from reference TRBV5-1 and TRBJ1-1, is KAGVTQTPRYLIKTRGQQVTLSCSPISGHRSVSWYQQTPGQGLQFLFEYFSETQRNKGNFPGRFSGRQFSNSRSEMNVSTLELGDSALYLCASSGQETKNTEAFFGQGTRLTVV.

V usage is TRBV7-2 and J usage is TRBJ1-2; D ambiguous. Germline values: CDR1 SGHTA, CDR2 FQGNSA. Between the trimmed V and J ends, which lost 5 bases and 7 bases, there was a span of 14 bases. CDR3 length equals 13 residues. CDR3 DNA sequence: TGTGCCAGCAGCCCCGGCCAGGCAGGTGGCTACACCTTC. Translated, it gives CASSPGQAGGYTF.

This chain joins TRBV11-2 and TRBJ1-2; 7 bases agree with TRBD1. The CDR3 runs 13 residues. V was clipped by 2 bases and J by 7 bases; unmatched bases: 4. Germline values: CDR1 SGHAT, CDR2 FQNNGV. The CDR3, as DNA: TGTGCCAGCAGCTTATCGGCAGGGGGTGGCTACACCTTC. Protein product: CASSLSAGGGYTF.

The chain links TRBV19 to TRBJ2-7, with TRBD1 identical over 9 bases. Trimming cost V 5 bases and J 7 bases; bases outside gene matches: 9. Per the germline V gene, CDR1 is LNHDA and CDR2 is SQIVND (reference sequence). The length of the CDR3 is 14 residues. CDR3 DNA sequence: TGTGCCAGTAGTGCCAACAGGGGGCAAGGTGAGCAGTACTTC. Translating gives CASSANRGQGEQYF.

This clone was seen once. The chain carries TRBV30 and TRBJ1-1; D possibly corresponds to TRBD1 (5 bases). This CDR3 contains 20 residues. Trimming shortened V by 0 bases and J by 0 bases, and 26 bases separated the two germline ends. The germline CDR1 and CDR2 sequences are GTSNPN and SVGIG (reference sequence). This CDR3 reads CAWSVLGGGGRYLMNTEAFF. The CDR3 DNA sequence: TGTGCCTGGAGTGTACTTGGGGGGGGAGGAAGGTACCTTATGAACACTGAAGCTTTCTTT.

The rearrangement uses TRBV7-9 and TRBJ2-4, with TRBD1 identical over 8 bases. Germline V gene lookup returns CDR1 SEHNR and CDR2 FQNEAQ (reference sequence). This CDR3 comprises 16 residues. V shed 4 bases, J shed 1 base, and the junction held 6 bases outside the gene matches. CDR3 DNA sequence: TGTGCCAGCAGCTCTTACAGGGGGGTCGCCAAAAACATTCAGTACTTC. It yields the protein CASSSYRGVAKNIQYF.

V is TRBV19 and J is TRBJ2-2; 12 nucleotides match TRBD2. From germline, CDR1 is LNHDA and CDR2 SQIVND (reference sequence). The junction had 7 bases not matched to a gene; V was cut back by 5 bases and J by 0 bases. The CDR3 is made up of 18 amino acids. The CDR3 protein is CASSPGLAGLPNTGELFF. The CDR3 region has the DNA TGTGCCAGTAGTCCTGGACTAGCGGGGCTTCCGAACACCGGGGAGCTGTTTTTT. Filled out from reference TRBV19 and TRBJ2-2, the complete variable domain reads DGGITQSPKYLFRKEGQNVTLSCEQNLNHDAMYWYRQDPGQGLRLIYYSQIVNDFQKGDIAEGYSVSREKKESFPLTVTSAQKNPTAFYLCASSPGLAGLPNTGELFFGEGSRLTVL.

The J gene is TRBJ2-5, the V gene TRBV9; D perhaps matches TRBD1 (6 bases). The CDR3 has 15 amino acids. The V gene lost 4 bases and the J gene lost 1 base, with 14 bases spanning the gap. CDR1 SGDLS and CDR2 YYNGEE come from the germline V gene. CDR3 residues: CASSRGQTLQETQYF. CDR3 nucleotides: TGTGCCAGCAGCCGCGGACAGACACTCCAAGAGACCCAGTACTTC.

The V call is TRBV20-1, the J call TRBJ2-3, with 9 bases fitting TRBD2. The CDR3 is made up of 15 amino acids. CDR1 is DFQATT, CDR2 SNEGSKA, per germline (reference sequence). V lost 3 bases and J lost 0; bases outside the gene matches: 4. The CDR3 DNA is TGCAGTGCTAGTTCGCTAGCGGGAAGCACAGATACGCAGTATTTT. As protein: CSASSLAGSTDTQYF.

This chain joins TRBV19 and TRBJ2-1; TRBD2 agrees at 14 bases. The germline CDR1 and CDR2 sequences are LNHDA and SQIVND (reference sequence). With V trimmed by 0 bases and J by 8 bases, 6 bases remained unmatched. The CDR3 sequence is 17 residues long. The CDR3 here is CASSIDRGLAGVHEQFF. CDR3 nucleotide sequence: TGTGCCAGTAGTATAGATAGGGGACTAGCGGGAGTGCATGAGCAGTTCTTC.

This clone was found once. The genes are TRBV7-9 and TRBJ1-5; maybe TRBD1 (5 bases). Trimming stripped 7 bases from V and 7 bases from J, with 20 bases between. The CDR3 has 15 residues. CDR1 and CDR2 from the germline V gene are SEHNR and FQNEAQ (reference sequence). CDR3 protein: CASTPLGTEGQPQHF. The CDR3, as DNA: TGTGCCAGCACCCCACTCGGGACGGAGGGGCAGCCCCAGCATTTT.

The chain has TRBV11-3 and TRBJ2-1; 8 nucleotides line up with TRBD2. CDR3 length: 15 residues. Germline V gene data show CDR1 as SGHNT and CDR2 as YENEEA. V lost 4 bases and J lost 6; bases outside the gene matches: 8. As DNA, the CDR3 is TGTGCCAGCAGCTCCGGGGGGGCGGGAGCCAATGAGCAGTTCTTC. This codes for CASSSGGAGANEQFF.

The DNA for the CDR3 is TGTGCCTGGAGTCCCTTGGGCAGGGGCTACGAGCAGTACTTC. Its protein product is CAWSPLGRGYEQYF. The rearrangement uses TRBV30 and TRBJ2-7, with D possibly matching TRBD1 (6 bases). Germline CDR1 GTSNPN, CDR2 SVGIG (reference sequence). Between the trimmed V and J ends, which lost 2 bases and 3 bases, there was a span of 14 bases. This CDR3 is built from 14 residues.

A single count supports this clone. The chain uses TRBV27 and TRBJ2-2; the D is unclear. V was clipped by 4 bases and J by 5 bases, with 14 bases between them. The CDR3 totals 15 residues. Germline V gene sequence: CDR1 MNHEY, CDR2 SMNVEV (reference sequence). CDR3 DNA: TGTGCCAGCAGTTATAAGCGATATGGGACCGGGGAGCTGTTTTTT. It is translated as CASSYKRYGTGELFF.

The chain recombines TRBV6-2 or TRBV6-3 with TRBJ2-7; D is unresolved. Germline CDR1 and CDR2: MNHEY and SVGEGT. V dropped 7 bases and J dropped 4 bases, with 14 bases sitting between them. This CDR3 has 13 amino acids. CDR3 sequence reads: CASTPSVWYEQYF. The CDR3 DNA reads TGTGCCAGCACCCCTTCGGTCTGGTACGAGCAGTACTTC.

This clone was counted once. The chain couples TRBV27 to TRBJ1-2, with 9 nucleotides matching TRBD1. Germline trimming cut 7 bases from V and 0 bases from J; bases unmatched to any gene: 12. The CDR3 contains 17 residues. From germline, CDR1 is MNHEY and CDR2 SMNVEV (reference sequence). The CDR3 coding sequence is TGTGCCAGCACCCAGTCTCTAAGGACAGGGGCTAACTATGGCTACACCTTC. Amino acid sequence: CASTQSLRTGANYGYTF.

This clone was seen a handful of times. The gene calls are TRBV6-5 and TRBJ1-4; no firm D call. Trimming removed 6 bases at V and 10 bases at J, with 12 bases between. This CDR3 spans 12 amino acids. The germline CDR1 and CDR2 sequences are MNHEY and SVGAGI. The CDR3 nucleotides read TGTGCCAGCAGACCTACCGATGGAAAACTGTTTTTT. Protein sequence: CASRPTDGKLFF.

The chain joins TRBV10-1 to TRBJ2-1; 7 bases map to TRBD2. After removal of 8 bases from V and 0 bases from J, the junction contained 10 bases not matched to a gene. Germline V gene lookup returns CDR1 WNHNN and CDR2 SYGVQD (reference sequence). The CDR3 spans 16 residues. The CDR3 sequence: CASLPSGLSSYNEQFF. CDR3 DNA sequence: TGCGCCAGCCTTCCTAGCGGACTTAGCTCCTACAATGAGCAGTTCTTC.

V and J are TRBV5-1 and TRBJ1-4, with 9 bases identical to TRBD1. The CDR3 has 17 residues. Trimming at V came to 0 bases and at J to 5 bases, leaving 8 bases not matched to a gene. CDR1 and CDR2 from the germline V gene are SGHRS and YFSETQ. In nucleotides, the CDR3 is TGCGCCAGCAGCTTGGTTGGACAGGGGACCAGGAATGAAAAACTGTTTTTT. It specifies CASSLVGQGTRNEKLFF. The variable domain in full, completed from reference TRBV5-1 and TRBJ1-4, reads KAGVTQTPRYLIKTRGQQVTLSCSPISGHRSVSWYQQTPGQGLQFLFEYFSETQRNKGNFPGRFSGRQFSNSRSEMNVSTLELGDSALYLCASSLVGQGTRNEKLFFGSGTQLSVL.

The chain carries TRBV29-1 and TRBJ2-2, with D possibly TRBD2 on 6 matching bases. The CDR3 sequence is 14 residues long. Trimming shortened V by 5 bases and J by 0 bases, and 10 bases separated the two germline ends. Germline CDR1 SQVTM, CDR2 ANQGSEA. The CDR3 loop reads CSVSSGANTGELFF. CDR3 coding DNA: TGCAGCGTTTCTTCGGGGGCGAACACCGGGGAGCTGTTTTTT.

This clone showed up just a few times. This chain uses TRBV2 with TRBJ1-4, with 10 bases that match TRBD1. Germline values: CDR1 SNHLY, CDR2 FYNNEI. The length of the CDR3 is 15 residues. V shed 4 bases, J shed 8 bases, and the junction held 7 bases outside the gene matches. CDR3 protein: CASSVFRDRGEKLFF. CDR3 bases: TGTGCCAGCAGTGTTTTTCGGGACAGGGGCGAAAAACTGTTTTTT.

The gene calls are TRBV28 and TRBJ2-3; weak D call: TRBD1 (5 bases). The CDR3 extends over 15 amino acids. Trimming stripped 4 bases from V and 1 base from J, with 12 bases between. Per the germline V gene, CDR1 is MDHEN and CDR2 is SYDVKM. The CDR3 nucleotides are TGTGCCAGCAGTTCGGCCCGCAGGGGCACAGATACGCAGTATTTT. Translated, it gives CASSSARRGTDTQYF.

V is TRBV19 and J is TRBJ2-6, with 8 positions matching TRBD1. The trim removed 4 bases at V and 4 bases at J, leaving 9 bases unmatched. Germline loops: CDR1 LNHDA, CDR2 SQIVND (reference sequence). The CDR3 is 17 amino acids. In DNA, the CDR3 is TGTGCCAGTAGTACCCGACAGGGGATTTTGGGGGCCAACGTCCTGACTTTC. Residues: CASSTRQGILGANVLTF.

The chain combines TRBV18 with TRBJ2-1, with TRBD2 as a possible D gene (6 bases). Trimming removed 3 bases from V and 4 bases from J, with 13 bases in between. The CDR3 runs to 15 residues. CDR1 KGHSH and CDR2 LQKENI come from the germline V gene. CDR3 nucleotide sequence: TGTGCCAGCTCACCCCGGACTACCGAATACAATGAGCAGTTCTTC. This sequence encodes CASSPRTTEYNEQFF. The complete variable domain, with remaining parts taken from reference TRBV18 and TRBJ2-1, reads NAGVMQNPRHLVRRRGQEARLRCSPMKGHSHVYWYRQLPEEGLKFMVYLQKENIIDESGMPKERFSAEFPKEGPSILRIQQVVRGDSAAYFCASSPRTTEYNEQFFGPGTRLTVL.

The chain joins TRBV11-2 to TRBJ2-4; perhaps TRBD2 as D (6 bases). The CDR3 has 16 amino acids. The V gene lost 6 bases and the J gene lost 7 bases, with 22 bases spanning the gap. Germline CDR1 SGHAT, CDR2 FQNNGV. The CDR3 DNA reads as TGTGCCAGCAGATTACGGCAAGCGTCGGGGGAGAACATTCAGTACTTC. Encoded protein: CASRLRQASGENIQYF.

This chain uses TRBV9 with TRBJ2-1; the match to TRBD2 covers 9 bases. With 1 base clipped from V and 0 bases from J, the junction kept 11 bases outside the gene matches. This CDR3 has 19 residues. Germline assignment: CDR1 SGDLS and CDR2 YYNGEE. The CDR3 protein is CASSVFELAGTSSYNEQFF. CDR3 coding DNA: TGTGCCAGCAGCGTATTTGAGCTAGCGGGAACGAGCTCCTACAATGAGCAGTTCTTC.

The chain combines TRBV6-1 with TRBJ2-7; 9 nucleotides line up with TRBD1. Per the germline V gene, CDR1 is MNHNS and CDR2 is SASEGT. CDR3 length equals 14 residues. V shed 5 bases and J 2 bases; nucleotides not matched to a gene: 4. The CDR3 loop is CASSYGTGTYEQYF. As DNA, the CDR3 is TGTGCCAGCAGTTATGGGACAGGGACCTACGAGCAGTACTTC.